The sequence of this T cell receptor beta chain was determined in a study of blood T cell repertoires in COVID-19. Study in general: Collection of acute and convalescent COVID-19 samples took place in the United States, Italy and Spain. T cells, B-cell-depleted T cells, or PBMCs provided the cDNA or gDNA that served as material.

Germline CDR1 SNHLY, CDR2 FYNNEI. The CDR3 runs to 14 residues. Trimming pared 4 bases from V and 1 base from J, leaving 9 bases between. Authors' data handling: Estimated nucleated cell counts came from reference gene primer amplification. TCRdb's copy holds only in-frame clones and misses some; the assay was immunoSEQ multiplex PCR. Clone size and the V and J calls come from that table; the DNA yielded D and trimming. The data contain over 250,000 clones, approximately 89% of them seen just once; the ten biggest clones take up roughly 9.8%. The gene calls are TRBV2 and TRBJ2-3, with a weak D call TRBD2 (6 bases). Sequenced input: peripheral blood. This TCR was recovered from a man in his forties who had recovered from COVID-19. The DNA for the CDR3 is TGTGCCAGCAGTGTCAGGAGGGGCACAGATACGCAGTATTTT. Encoded protein: CASSVRRGTDTQYF.